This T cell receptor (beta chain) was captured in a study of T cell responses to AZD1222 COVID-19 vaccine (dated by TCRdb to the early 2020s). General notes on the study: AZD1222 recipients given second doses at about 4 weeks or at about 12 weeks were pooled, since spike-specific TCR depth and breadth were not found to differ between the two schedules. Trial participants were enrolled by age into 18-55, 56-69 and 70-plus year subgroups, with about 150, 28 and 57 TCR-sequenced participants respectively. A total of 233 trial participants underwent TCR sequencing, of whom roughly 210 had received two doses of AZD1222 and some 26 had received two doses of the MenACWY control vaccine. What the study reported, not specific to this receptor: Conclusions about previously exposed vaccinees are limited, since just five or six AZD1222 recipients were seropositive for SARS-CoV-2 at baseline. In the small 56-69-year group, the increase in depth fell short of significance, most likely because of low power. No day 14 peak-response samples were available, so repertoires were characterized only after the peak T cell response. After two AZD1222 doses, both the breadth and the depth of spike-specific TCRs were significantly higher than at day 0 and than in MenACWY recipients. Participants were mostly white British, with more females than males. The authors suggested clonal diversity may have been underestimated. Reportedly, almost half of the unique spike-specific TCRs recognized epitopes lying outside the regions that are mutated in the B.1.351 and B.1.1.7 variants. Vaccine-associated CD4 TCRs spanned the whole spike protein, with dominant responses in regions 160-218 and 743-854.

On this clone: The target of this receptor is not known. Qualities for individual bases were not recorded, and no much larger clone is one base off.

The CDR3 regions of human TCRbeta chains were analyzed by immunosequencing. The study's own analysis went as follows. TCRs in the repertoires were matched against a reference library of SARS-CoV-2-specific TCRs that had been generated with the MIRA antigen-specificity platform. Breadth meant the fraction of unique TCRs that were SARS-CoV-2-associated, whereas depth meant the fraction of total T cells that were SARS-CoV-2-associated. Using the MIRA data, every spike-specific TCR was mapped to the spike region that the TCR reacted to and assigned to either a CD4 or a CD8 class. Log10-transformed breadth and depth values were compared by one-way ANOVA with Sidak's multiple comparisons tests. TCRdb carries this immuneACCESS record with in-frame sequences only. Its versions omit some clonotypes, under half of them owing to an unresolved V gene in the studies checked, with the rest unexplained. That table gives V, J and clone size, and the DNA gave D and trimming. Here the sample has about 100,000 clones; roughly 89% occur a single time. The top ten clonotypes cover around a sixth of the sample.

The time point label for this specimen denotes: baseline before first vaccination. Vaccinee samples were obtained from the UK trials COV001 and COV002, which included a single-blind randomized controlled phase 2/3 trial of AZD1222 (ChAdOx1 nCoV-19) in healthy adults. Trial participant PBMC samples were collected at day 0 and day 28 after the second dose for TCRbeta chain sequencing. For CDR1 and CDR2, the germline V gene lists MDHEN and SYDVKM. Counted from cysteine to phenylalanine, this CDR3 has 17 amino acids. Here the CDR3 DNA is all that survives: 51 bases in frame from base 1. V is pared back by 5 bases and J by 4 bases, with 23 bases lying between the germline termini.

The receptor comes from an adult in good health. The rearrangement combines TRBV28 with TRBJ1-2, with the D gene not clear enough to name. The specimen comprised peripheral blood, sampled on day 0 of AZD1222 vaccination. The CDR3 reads CASSASMGSDTRYGYTF. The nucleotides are TGTGCCAGCAGTGCGAGTATGGGTTCCGACACCCGCTATGGCTACACCTTC.